This passage covers 24 T cell receptor beta chains from one sample sequenced in a study of patients and donors after allogeneic stem cell transplantation. One entry per CDR3 protein results from TCRdb running MiXCR on the RT-PCR reads. Among roughly 880,000 distinct CDR3 sequences listed, roughly 18% were seen once. The sample comprised blood, either unsorted or a sorted T cell fraction (not recorded which). These receptors came from a human donor who was either an allogeneic HSCT recipient or a stem cell or donor lymphocyte infusion donor (not recorded which). It is not recorded whose cells these are; they may come from a transplant donor.

This clonotype was found a few times. The chain couples TRBV20-1 to TRBJ2-5; D is ambiguous. The CDR3 length is 14 residues. The V gene lost 1 base and the J gene lost 1 base, with 10 bases spanning the gap. From germline, CDR1 is DFQATT and CDR2 SNEGSKA (reference sequence). The CDR3 DNA follows: TGCAGTGCTAGAGTAATCCGGGTCCAAGAGACCCAGTACTTC. Translated: CSARVIRVQETQYF.

At least ten counts were recorded for this clonotype. The chain is built from TRBV10-3 and TRBJ2-5; D perhaps matches TRBD1 (5 bases). Germline assignment: CDR1 ENHRY and CDR2 SYGVKD. The CDR3 consists of 15 residues. V was pared by 0 bases and J by 2 bases, with 10 bases between. The CDR3 protein is CAISESRTSQETQYF. DNA for the CDR3: TGTGCCATCAGTGAGTCGAGGACATCTCAAGAGACCCAGTACTTC.

This chain links TRBV7-7 with TRBJ2-7; no firm D call. Germline V CDR1 and CDR2: SSHAT, FNYEAQ (reference sequence). The CDR3 is 17 residues long. Trimming removed 2 bases at V and 6 bases at J, with 23 bases between. CDR3: CASSLKDHVFQSGEQYF. The CDR3 DNA is TGTGCCAGCAGCTTAAAGGATCATGTATTCCAATCAGGCGAGCAGTACTTC.

The table lists this clonotype with a few counts. The chain combines TRBV2 with TRBJ1-5; D is perhaps TRBD1 (6 bases). CDR3 length: 13 residues. Germline-derived CDR1 and CDR2 are SNHLY and FYNNEI. V lost 8 bases and J lost 4, with 12 bases in between. The CDR3 nucleotides are TGTGCCAGCCAATGGGGGGCGAATCAGCCCCAGCATTTT. It yields the protein CASQWGANQPQHF.

In this sample, this clonotype turned up many times. J is TRBJ2-2 and V is TRBV24-1, with no clear D. Per the germline V gene, CDR1 is KGHDR and CDR2 is SFDVKD. This CDR3 has 16 residues. V lost 2 bases, J lost 0 bases, and 9 bases lay in between. CDR3 sequence reads: CATSDWVASNTGELFF. As DNA, the CDR3 is TGTGCCACCAGTGATTGGGTCGCCTCGAACACCGGGGAGCTGTTTTTT.

This chain connects TRBV7-6 to TRBJ2-1; D gene ambiguous. The CDR3 has 16 amino acids. Germline V CDR1 and CDR2: SGHVS, FNYEAQ. Trimming stripped 2 bases from V and 3 bases from J, with 14 bases between. The CDR3 loop reads CASSLTTRRFYNEQFF. The CDR3 bases are TGTGCCAGCAGCTTAACAACGCGGCGGTTCTACAATGAGCAGTTCTTC.

This clonotype was recorded at least ten times. The gene calls are TRBV7-9 and TRBJ2-1; 7 nucleotides align to TRBD2. The CDR3 spans 12 residues. The junction had 0 bases not matched to a gene; V was cut back by 6 bases and J by 4 bases. Germline CDR1 SEHNR, CDR2 FQNEAQ (reference sequence). CDR3 nucleotides: TGTGCCAGCAGGGGAGGGTACAATGAGCAGTTCTTC. This encodes CASRGGYNEQFF.

This chain uses TRBV4-2 with TRBJ1-5, with D maybe TRBD1 (5 bases). There are 16 residues in the CDR3. Trimming cost V 0 bases and J 9 bases, with 18 bases left between them. Per germline, CDR1 LGHNA and CDR2 YNFKEQ. The CDR3 sequence: CASSQDYDLREGPQHF. The CDR3 DNA sequence: TGTGCCAGCAGCCAAGATTATGACCTCAGGGAAGGGCCCCAGCATTTT.

The chain recombines TRBV2 with TRBJ2-3; no clear D gene. V lost 6 bases to trimming and J lost 4 bases, with 20 bases between them. Germline CDR1 reads SNHLY; CDR2 reads FYNNEI. CDR3 length: 16 amino acids. The CDR3: CASSLTRERRADTQYF. The CDR3 coding sequence is TGTGCCAGCAGCTTGACACGAGAACGTAGAGCAGATACGCAGTATTTT.

The chain has TRBV24-1 and TRBJ2-2; weak D call: TRBD1 (6 bases). This CDR3 spans 15 amino acids. V was pared by 4 bases and J by 1 base, with 9 bases between. Per germline, CDR1 KGHDR and CDR2 SFDVKD. CDR3 residues: CATSDPGQNTGELFF. The CDR3 DNA reads as TGTGCCACCAGTGACCCGGGACAGAACACCGGGGAGCTGTTTTTT.

This clonotype has only a few counts. The rearrangement joins TRBV5-1 to TRBJ2-1; 15 nucleotides align to TRBD2. This CDR3 is built from 17 residues. From germline, CDR1 is SGHRS and CDR2 YFSETQ. V lost 2 bases to trimming and J lost 4 bases; unmatched junction nucleotides: 4. The CDR3 is CASSFGLAGGTYNEQFF. The CDR3 bases are TGCGCCAGCAGCTTCGGACTAGCGGGGGGGACTTACAATGAGCAGTTCTTC.

This clonotype showed up just a few times. The genes are TRBV20-1 and TRBJ2-3; D gene ambiguous. Germline CDR1 and CDR2: DFQATT and SNEGSKA (reference sequence). The CDR3 is 11 residues long. The germline V and J ends were trimmed by 3 bases and 5 bases, with 6 bases remaining between them. Here the CDR3 DNA reads TGCAGTGCTAGTGTCAAAGATACGCAGTATTTT. Translation: CSASVKDTQYF.

A few counts support this clonotype. The CDR3 protein is CASSYPRGRVNTGELFF. The CDR3 DNA follows: TGTGCCAGCAGTTACCCCCGGGGACGGGTGAACACCGGGGAGCTGTTTTTT. V is TRBV6-2 or TRBV6-3 and J is TRBJ2-2; tentatively, D is TRBD1 or TRBD2 (5 bases each). V gave up 2 bases and J gave up 1 base, with 14 bases separating them. Germline lookup yields CDR1 MNHEY and CDR2 SVGEGT. The CDR3 spans 17 residues.

This clonotype was counted many times. The V call is TRBV25-1, the J call TRBJ1-5; D is uncertain. Trimming removed 5 bases at V and 4 bases at J, with 9 bases between. CDR1 and CDR2 (germline): MGHDK, SYGVNS. This CDR3 is built from 13 residues. CDR3 protein: CASSRLGNQPQHF. The DNA of the CDR3 is TGTGCCAGCAGTCGGTTGGGGAATCAGCCCCAGCATTTT.

This clonotype turned up a few times. The genes are TRBV12-3 or TRBV12-4 and TRBJ1-1, with D hard to call. Deletions cut 7 bases from V and 4 bases from J, with 16 bases between. This CDR3 has 14 residues. The CDR3 region is CASMLGRLVTEAFF. The CDR3 DNA sequence: TGTGCCAGCATGTTAGGGCGCTTGGTCACTGAAGCTTTCTTT.

This clonotype was found many times. This rearrangement joins TRBV20-1 to TRBJ2-1, with D perhaps TRBD1 (5 bases). Trimming took off 3 bases at V and 5 bases at J, with 8 bases between the two ends. This CDR3 contains 12 residues. Germline V gene lookup returns CDR1 DFQATT and CDR2 SNEGSKA (reference sequence). The CDR3 nucleotides are TGCAGTGCTAGGGGGCAAAACAATGAGCAGTTCTTC. Its translation: CSARGQNNEQFF.

This chain links TRBV4-3 with TRBJ2-4, with D tentatively TRBD1 or TRBD2 (5 bases each). Germline V gene data show CDR1 as LGHNA and CDR2 as YSLEER. With 3 bases removed from V and 0 bases from J, the gap between germline ends came to 9 bases. There are 15 residues in the CDR3. CDR3 amino acids: CASSHEGLAKNIQYF. The DNA of the CDR3 is TGCGCCAGCAGCCACGAGGGGTTAGCCAAAAACATTCAGTACTTC.

This clonotype was found a few times. The chain carries TRBV28 and TRBJ1-1, with TRBD1 matching 8 bases. The CDR3 is made up of 16 amino acids. The V segment lost 5 bases and the J segment 1 base; nucleotides outside the gene matches: 9. Germline CDR1 reads MDHEN; CDR2 reads SYDVKM. The CDR3 nucleotides read TGTGCCAGCAGTCCCTCTCGTGGGACAGGGAACACTGAAGCTTTCTTT. Translating gives CASSPSRGTGNTEAFF.

This clonotype was observed at least ten times. The rearrangement links TRBV12-3 or TRBV12-4 to TRBJ2-2; D unclear. The CDR3 contains 14 residues. Trimming took 6 bases from V and 2 from J, leaving 10 bases between them. The CDR3 loop reads CASRGSFNTGELFF. CDR3 DNA sequence: TGTGCCAGCAGGGGCTCATTCAACACCGGGGAGCTGTTTTTT.

The genes are TRBV25-1 and TRBJ1-1; 8 nucleotides align to TRBD1. After removal of 6 bases from V and 2 bases from J, the junction contained 2 bases not matched to a gene. The germline V gene encodes CDR1 MGHDK and CDR2 SYGVNS. The CDR3 spans 13 residues. The CDR3 region has the DNA TGTGCCAGCAGGGACAGGGCAAACACTGAAGCTTTCTTT. It translates to CASRDRANTEAFF. Looking up the rest from reference TRBV25-1 and TRBJ1-1 gives the full variable domain: EADIYQTPRYLVIGTGKKITLECSQTMGHDKMYWYQQDPGMELHLIHYSYGVNSTEKGDLSSESTVSRIRTEHFPLTLESARPSHTSQYLCASRDRANTEAFFGQGTRLTVV.

This clonotype was detected a few times. J is TRBJ2-7 and V is TRBV6-5; no firm D call. Germline V gene sequence: CDR1 MNHEY, CDR2 SVGAGI. V lost 6 bases and J 7 bases, leaving 13 bases between the germline ends. CDR3 length equals 12 residues. The CDR3 spells CASSRDPSEQYF. CDR3 sequence (DNA): TGTGCCAGCAGCCGCGACCCATCGGAGCAGTACTTC.

This clonotype was observed at least ten times. The rearrangement links TRBV12-3 or TRBV12-4 to TRBJ2-1, with D possibly matching TRBD1 (5 bases). The CDR3 is 15 amino acids. With 6 bases removed from V and 9 bases from J, the gap between germline ends came to 21 bases. As DNA, the CDR3 is TGTGCCAGCAGCCCGTCCCCCCTCAGGGTCGTTGAGCAGTTCTTC. Translating it yields CASSPSPLRVVEQFF.

The chain uses TRBV20-1 and TRBJ2-3; a possible D gene is TRBD2 (6 bases). Germline CDR1 reads DFQATT; CDR2 reads SNEGSKA (reference sequence). The CDR3 is 17 residues long. V was trimmed by 0 bases and J by 2 bases, leaving 18 bases between them. For the CDR3, the DNA is TGCAGTGCTAGAGATAGGGGCAGGAGGGCCCTCACAGATACGCAGTATTTT. It codes for CSARDRGRRALTDTQYF.

This rearrangement joins TRBV12-3 or TRBV12-4 to TRBJ2-1; D gene unclear. CDR3 length: 15 residues. Trimming left V 7 bases short and J 0 bases short, with 13 bases between. The CDR3 region has the DNA TGTGCCAGCACCCCGGGCGGCCCCTCCTACAATGAGCAGTTCTTC. Translating it yields CASTPGGPSYNEQFF.